This T cell receptor beta chain emerged from a study of blood T cell repertoires in COVID-19. The overall study: Samples came from the United States, Italy and Spain, spanning acute and convalescent COVID-19.

Seattle cases were enrolled at active infection and followed longitudinally. Per the original methods: Reference gene primers were amplified, and this amplification served to estimate nucleated cell counts. Some clones are missing from TCRdb's copy, which holds only in-frame ones; the method was immunoSEQ multiplex PCR. V and J calls and clone size are given by that table; D and trimming were obtained from the DNA. The sample includes roughly 70,000 clones, around 74% seen only once; the top ten take more than 13%. What was sequenced was peripheral blood. The TCR sequence derives from a man in his sixties with COVID-19, enrolled during active disease.

CDR3 sequence reads: CASSQAGQGASYEQYF. CDR3 bases: TGTGCCAGCAGCCAAGCGGGACAGGGGGCTTCCTACGAGCAGTACTTC. The chain joins TRBV3-1 (or the pseudogene TRBV3-2) to TRBJ2-7; 12 bases are a match to TRBD1. The CDR3 loop spans 16 amino acids. Germline CDR1 is LGHDT and CDR2 is YNNKEL (reference sequence). The trim removed 1 base at V and 1 base at J, leaving 2 bases unmatched.